This T cell receptor beta chain was recorded in a study of cytomegalovirus exposure and HLA in healthy donors. Study observations and caveats: It was likely that a cluster of highly shared sequence variants was a sequencing artifact.

The CDR3 is 13 residues long. CDR1 is SGHRS and CDR2 is YFSETQ in the germline V gene. Trimming cost V 4 bases and J 5 bases, with 12 bases left between them. This clone has only one observation. No antigen is known for it. The primer mix had 60 Vbeta and 13 Jbeta primers. Repertoires were generated with immunoSEQ multiplex PCR, while TCRdb's copy carries only in-frame clones and drops some. The sample consists of some 150,000 clones, around 80% of them appearing once. V and J are TRBV5-1 and TRBJ1-2; D is unclear. Sample: PBMCs. This clonotype originated in a man between 18 and 29 years old in good health and CMV-seropositive. CDR3 nucleotides: TGCGCCAGCAGCCTAAGTTTATGGTATGGCTACACCTTC. It is translated as CASSLSLWYGYTF.